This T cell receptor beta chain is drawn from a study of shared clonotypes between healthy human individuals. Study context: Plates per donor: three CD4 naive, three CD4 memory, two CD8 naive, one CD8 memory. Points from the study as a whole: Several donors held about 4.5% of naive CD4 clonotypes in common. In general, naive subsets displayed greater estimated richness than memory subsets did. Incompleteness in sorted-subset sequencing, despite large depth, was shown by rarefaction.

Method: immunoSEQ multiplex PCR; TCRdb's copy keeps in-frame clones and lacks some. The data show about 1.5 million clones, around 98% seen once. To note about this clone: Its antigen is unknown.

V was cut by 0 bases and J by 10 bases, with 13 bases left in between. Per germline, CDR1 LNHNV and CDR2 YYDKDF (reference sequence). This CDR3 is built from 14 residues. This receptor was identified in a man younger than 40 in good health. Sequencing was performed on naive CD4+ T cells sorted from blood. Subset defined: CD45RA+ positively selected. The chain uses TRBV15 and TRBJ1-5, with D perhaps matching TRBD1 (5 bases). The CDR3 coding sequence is TGTGCCACCAGCAGAGACAGGGAGGGCGGACCCCAGCATTTT. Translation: CATSRDREGGPQHF.